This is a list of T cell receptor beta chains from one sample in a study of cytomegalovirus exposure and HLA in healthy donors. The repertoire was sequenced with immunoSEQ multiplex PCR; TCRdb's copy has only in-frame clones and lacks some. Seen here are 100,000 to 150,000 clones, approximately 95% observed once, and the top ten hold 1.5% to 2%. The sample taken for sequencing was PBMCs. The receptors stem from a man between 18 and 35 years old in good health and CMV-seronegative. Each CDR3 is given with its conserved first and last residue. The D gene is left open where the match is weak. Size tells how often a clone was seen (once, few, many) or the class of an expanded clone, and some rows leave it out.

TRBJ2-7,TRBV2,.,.,TGTGCCAGCAGTGTCCGGTCGGGGGGCCTCTACGAGCAGTACTTC,CASSVRSGGLYEQYF
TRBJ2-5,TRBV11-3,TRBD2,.,TGTGCCAGCAGCTTAGTTCGACTAGCTGAAGAGACCCAGTACTTC,CASSLVRLAEETQYF
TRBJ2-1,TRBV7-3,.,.,TGTGCCAGCAGCTTCTCCGGTGGTGAGCAGTTCTTC,CASSFSGGEQFF
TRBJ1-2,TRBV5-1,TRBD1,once,TGCGCCAGCAGCCCAGGTGGGACAGCGATATATGGCTACACCTTC,CASSPGGTAIYGYTF
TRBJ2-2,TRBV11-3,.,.,TGTGCCACCCAGACAGTCGCCGCCGGGGAGCTGTTTTTT,CATQTVAAGELFF
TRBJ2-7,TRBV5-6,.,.,TGTGCCAGCAGCCCGCAGGGATTCGGCTACGAGCAGTACTTC,CASSPQGFGYEQYF
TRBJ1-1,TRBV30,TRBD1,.,TGTGCCTGGAGTCAGCGGGACAGGGGACTTGGGAACACTGAAGCTTTCTTT,CAWSQRDRGLGNTEAFF
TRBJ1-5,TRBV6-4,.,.,TGTGCCAGCAGTGAAGTCAGGGGCCAGCCCCAGCATTTT,CASSEVRGQPQHF
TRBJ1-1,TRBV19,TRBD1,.,TGTGCCAGTAGTCGACAGGGGGCGGCCACTGAAGCTTTCTTT,CASSRQGAATEAFF
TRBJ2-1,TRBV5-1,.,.,TGCGCCAGCAGGCAGGGGAGAGGGCAGTTCTTC,CASRQGRGQFF
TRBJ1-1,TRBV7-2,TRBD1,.,TGTGCCAGCGGGAGAACAGGGGCGCGTACTGAAGCTTTCTTT,CASGRTGARTEAFF
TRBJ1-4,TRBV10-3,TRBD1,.,TGTGCCGTCGCAGCAGGGGGCAGTGAAAAACTGTTTTTT,CAVAAGGSEKLFF
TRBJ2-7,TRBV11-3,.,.,TGTGCCAGCAGCTTGGGACTTGAACTGACAGCAGACGATTACGAGCAGTACTTC,CASSLGLELTADDYEQYF
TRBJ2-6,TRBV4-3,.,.,TGCGCCAGCAGCCAAGTCAGGGCTACTGGGGTCTCTGGGGCCAACGTCCTGACTTTC,CASSQVRATGVSGANVLTF
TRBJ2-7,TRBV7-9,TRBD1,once,TGTGCCAGCAGCCCAAGGACAGGGGTGTCCTACGAGCAGTACTTC,CASSPRTGVSYEQYF
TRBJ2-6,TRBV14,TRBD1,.,TGTGCCAGCAGCCAACCCAGGGGGCGGACATCGACTGGGGCCAACGTCCTGACTTTC,CASSQPRGRTSTGANVLTF
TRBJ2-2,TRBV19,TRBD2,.,TGTGCCAGTAGTGCCCTGGCGGGGGCGAACACCGGGGAGCTGTTTTTT,CASSALAGANTGELFF